This T cell receptor beta chain was profiled in a study of cytomegalovirus exposure and HLA in healthy donors. Study results and limitations: V- and J-gene trimming in TCR beta was tied to a missense DCLRE1C variant by an analysis performed later. Reports state that TCR beta sequences accurately predicted most subjects' HLA-A and HLA-B alleles. Most of the CMV-associated TCR beta chains (in a later analysis) appeared to be HLA-restricted. Data from an earlier analysis indicated that most TCR beta V segments were productive either about 87% or about 30% of the time.

As for this clone: Its antigen remains unknown.

PCR involved 60 Vbeta and 13 Jbeta primers. Method: immunoSEQ multiplex PCR; TCRdb's copy keeps in-frame clones and lacks some. Of under 200,000 clones in the sample, around 73% were seen once. The CDR3 has 15 amino acids. The V gene's germline CDR1 is SNHLY and CDR2 FYNNEI. V lost 5 bases to trimming and J lost 0 bases, with 11 bases between them. The J gene is TRBJ1-5, the V gene TRBV2; D is unresolved. The source of this sequence is a woman in her late teens or twenties in good health and CMV-seropositive. Material for sequencing was PBMCs. The CDR3 sequence: CASSTQKRSNQPQHF. CDR3 bases: TGTGCCAGCAGTACACAGAAACGTAGCAATCAGCCCCAGCATTTT.